The 28 T cell receptor beta chains reported below all come from one sample, sequenced in a study of Graves' ophthalmopathy and Graves' hyperthyroidism. Amplification of the TCR beta CDR3 regions used RNA transcripts (as template). The first-round RT-PCR employed HTBI primers together with the Qiagen OneStep RT-PCR kit. A multiplex PCR was then performed as the second round. TCRdb called the multiplex PCR reads again in MiXCR, with one record for every CDR3 protein. The sample shows 1 million to 1.3 million distinct CDR3 sequences, about two fifths of them seen only once. Sequencing was carried out using peripheral blood or thyroid tissue (not recorded which). The receptors originated from an adult man with Graves' hyperthyroidism.

The V call is TRBV25-1, the J call TRBJ1-5; D possibly corresponds to TRBD1 (6 bases). Germline lookup yields CDR1 MGHDK and CDR2 SYGVNS. The CDR3 extends over 15 amino acids. V was trimmed by 8 bases and J by 3 bases, leaving 17 bases between them. The chain's CDR3 is CASVEKGHNNQPQHF. DNA of the CDR3: TGTGCCAGCGTTGAAAAGGGACACAACAATCAGCCCCAGCATTTT.

The rearrangement links TRBV11-2 to TRBJ2-2; the D gene is possibly TRBD1 (6 bases). The V gene's germline CDR1 is SGHAT and CDR2 FQNNGV. There are 17 residues in the CDR3. V was pared by 3 bases and J by 1 base, with 15 bases between. Written as DNA, the CDR3 is TGTGCCAGCAGCTTTTTGGGTGGACAGAAGAACACCGGGGAGCTGTTTTTT. This translates into CASSFLGGQKNTGELFF.

This clonotype was picked up many times. The V gene is TRBV7-9, the J gene TRBJ2-7; D possibly corresponds to TRBD2 (7 bases). Trimming took 0 bases from V and 3 from J, leaving 9 bases between them. CDR1 and CDR2 (germline): SEHNR, FQNEAQ (reference sequence). This CDR3 has 14 residues. DNA for the CDR3: TGTGCCAGCAGCTTAGCGGGGGGGCACTACGAGCAGTACTTC. Amino acid sequence: CASSLAGGHYEQYF.

V gene TRBV15 combines with J gene TRBJ2-5; D is undetermined. The J call is in doubt because the DNA end fits TRBJ2-1 better. This CDR3 spans 12 amino acids. In germline, CDR1 is LNHNV, CDR2 YYDKDF (reference sequence). CDR3 residues: CATSSGPYEQFF. DNA for the CDR3: TGTGCCACCAGCTCTGGCCCCTATGAGCAGTTCTTC.

This clonotype was counted only a few times. This rearrangement joins TRBV30 to TRBJ1-1; the D is unclear. This CDR3 is built from 14 residues. CDR1 GTSNPN and CDR2 SVGIG come from the germline V gene (reference sequence). V dropped 5 bases and J dropped 0 bases, with 13 bases sitting between them. Here the CDR3 reads CAWLPGRLNTEAFF. In DNA form, the CDR3 reads TGTGCCTGGTTGCCGGGGAGACTGAACACTGAAGCTTTCTTT.

This clonotype has just a few counts. V usage is TRBV9 and J usage is TRBJ1-1; 10 nucleotides match TRBD1. Losses at the gene ends were 6 bases for V and 3 bases for J; bases not matched to a gene: 8. The CDR3 is made up of 15 amino acids. The germline V gene has CDR1 SGDLS and CDR2 YYNGEE. Here the CDR3 reads CASNGQGGSHTEAFF. Written as DNA, the CDR3 is TGTGCCAGCAACGGACAGGGGGGATCACACACTGAAGCTTTCTTT.

Only a few counts were recorded for this clonotype. Possible read error: a much larger clone is one base away. This chain connects TRBV20-1 to TRBJ1-6; possibly TRBD1 for D (6 bases). The V and J ends lost 2 bases and 10 bases respectively, with 9 bases between them. Germline V gene data show CDR1 as DFQATT and CDR2 as SNEGSKA (reference sequence). The CDR3 sequence is 12 residues long. CDR3 loop: CSARRTDSPLHF. CDR3 DNA sequence: TGCAGTGCTAGAAGGACAGACTCACCCCTCCACTTT.

For this clonotype: A much larger clone lies a single base off, so this may be a read error. V usage is TRBV2 and J usage is TRBJ2-5, with D maybe TRBD2 (6 bases). This CDR3 comprises 14 residues. Germline V lookup: CDR1 SNHLY, CDR2 FYNNEI. V dropped 6 bases and J dropped 1 base, with 12 bases sitting between them. The CDR3 region is CASSGGRPQETQYF. The CDR3 DNA reads as TGTGCCAGCAGCGGGGGACGGCCCCAAGAGACCCAGTACTTC. Combining the CDR3 with reference TRBV2 and TRBJ2-5 gives the whole variable domain EPEVTQTPSHQVTQMGQEVILRCVPISNHLYFYWYRQILGQKVEFLVSFYNNEISEKSEIFDDQFSVERPDGSNFTLKIRSTKLEDSAMYFCASSGGRPQETQYFGPGTRLLVL.

The rearrangement joins TRBV2 to TRBJ2-7, with TRBD1 identical over 8 bases. Germline trimming cut 6 bases from V and 5 bases from J; bases unmatched to any gene: 3. This CDR3 region has 12 residues. The germline gives CDR1 SNHLY, CDR2 FYNNEI. The DNA for the CDR3 is TGTGCCAGCAGGGACAGGGCGGACGAGCAGTACTTC. Encoded protein: CASRDRADEQYF.

This clonotype was seen just once. A much larger clone differs by one base, so this may be a read error. V gene TRBV2 combines with J gene TRBJ1-1; D remains unclear. This CDR3 region has 13 residues. Germline V gene lookup returns CDR1 SNHLY and CDR2 FYNNEI. CDR3 bases: TGTGCCAGCAAGCGGACTGAAAACACTGAAGCTTCCTTT. Its translation is CASKRTENTEASF. The whole variable domain, filled in from reference TRBV2 and TRBJ1-1, reads EPEVTQTPSHQVTQMGQEVILRCVPISNHLYFYWYRQILGQKVEFLVSFYNNEISEKSEIFDDQFSVERPDGSNFTLKIRSTKLEDSAMYFCASKRTENTEASFGQGTRLTVV.

J is TRBJ1-3 and V is TRBV4-1, with 8 bases identical to TRBD1. Germline CDR1 MGHRA, CDR2 YSYEKL. The CDR3 runs to 18 residues. The trim removed 0 bases at V and 1 base at J, leaving 8 bases unmatched. The CDR3 nucleotides are TGCGCCAGCAGCCAAGATCAGGGGGCCGGGGGATCTGGAAACACCATATATTTT. Its protein is CASSQDQGAGGSGNTIYF.

The chain employs TRBV6-6 and TRBJ1-6; D not resolved. The germline V gene encodes CDR1 MNHNY and CDR2 SVGAGI (reference sequence). V lost 6 bases and J 6 bases, leaving 12 bases between the germline ends. The CDR3 runs 14 residues. CDR3 DNA: TGTGCCAGCAGACTCAGTGGAGCTAATTCACCCCTCCACTTT. Amino acid sequence: CASRLSGANSPLHF.

The table lists this clonotype with a few counts. The chain uses TRBV19 and TRBJ1-5; D gene uncertain. CDR1 and CDR2 from the germline V gene are LNHDA and SQIVND (reference sequence). This CDR3 comprises 13 residues. Between the trimmed V and J ends, which lost 1 base and 5 bases, there was a span of 6 bases. CDR3 bases: TGTGCCAGTAGTATAGCTGTTTATCAGCCCCAGCATTTT. It codes for CASSIAVYQPQHF.

This chain connects TRBV7-9 to TRBJ1-1; D gene unclear. CDR1 is SEHNR and CDR2 is FQNEAQ in the germline V gene (reference sequence). V was cut by 3 bases and J by 1 base, with 6 bases left in between. The CDR3 is 13 amino acids. CDR3 coding DNA: TGTGCCAGCAGCTTCTTTCAGAACACTGAAGCTTTCTTT. Residues: CASSFFQNTEAFF.

This clonotype showed up many times. The chain uses TRBV12-3 or TRBV12-4 and TRBJ2-7, with 7 bases matching TRBD1. V trimming: 8 bases; J trimming: 5 bases; junction bases outside the gene matches: 9. This CDR3 contains 13 residues. Written as DNA, the CDR3 is TGTGCCAGCGGGCAGGGGGTTGTCCACGAGCAGTACTTC. Protein: CASGQGVVHEQYF.

This clonotype has a count of ten or more. The chain combines TRBV7-8 with TRBJ2-7; no clear D. Trimming removed 1 base at V and 3 bases at J, with 7 bases between. The CDR3 sequence is 13 residues long. The germline gives CDR1 SGHVS, CDR2 FQNEAQ. The CDR3 region is CASSLVGFYEQYF. The CDR3 DNA is TGTGCCAGCAGCTTAGTAGGGTTCTACGAGCAGTACTTC.

Notes on this clonotype: The junction departs from germline at one end; a sequencing error may be responsible. V is TRBV7-2 and J is TRBJ1-5, with TRBD1 identical over 10 bases. CDR1 is SGHTA, CDR2 FQGNSA, per germline. This CDR3 is 15 amino acids long. The CDR3 bases are TGCGCCAGCAGCCACCGGGACAGGGGAGGAGAGACCCAGCATTTT. Translating it yields CASSHRDRGGETQHF.

At least ten counts were recorded for this clonotype. The chain joins TRBV7-8 to TRBJ1-2; the D is unclear. The germline V gene has CDR1 SGHVS and CDR2 FQNEAQ. The CDR3 is 14 residues long. With 4 bases removed from V and 0 bases from J, the gap between germline ends came to 9 bases. The CDR3 protein is CASSSLSPNYGYTF. Here the CDR3 DNA reads TGTGCCAGCAGCTCCCTGAGCCCTAACTATGGCTACACCTTC.

The chain recombines TRBV6-5 with TRBJ2-2; a possible D gene is TRBD2 (7 bases). Germline lookup yields CDR1 MNHEY and CDR2 SVGAGI. V was trimmed by 4 bases and J by 4 bases, leaving 13 bases between them. This CDR3 has 15 residues. This CDR3 is CASSSPRGLTGELFF. CDR3 coding DNA: TGTGCCAGCAGTTCTCCGCGGGGGCTCACCGGGGAGCTGTTTTTT.

The V and J genes are TRBV19 and TRBJ1-5; 9 nucleotides agree with TRBD1. The CDR3 extends over 16 amino acids. Per germline, CDR1 LNHDA and CDR2 SQIVND (reference sequence). V was pared by 5 bases and J by 2 bases, with 7 bases of the junction left unmatched. Here the CDR3 DNA reads TGTGCCAGTAGTCTTCGACAGGGGGTCGGCAATCAGCCCCAGCATTTT. The encoded protein is CASSLRQGVGNQPQHF.

The CDR3 sequence: CASRADGGTHEQAAFF. CDR3 sequence (DNA): TGTGCCAGCAGGGCCGACGGCGGGACCCACGAGCAAGCAGCTTTCTTT. The rearrangement links TRBV2 to TRBJ1-1; weak D call: TRBD1 (5 bases). Germline V CDR1 and CDR2: SNHLY, FYNNEI. This CDR3 is 16 amino acids long. Trimming stripped 6 bases from V and 10 bases from J, with 27 bases between.

This clonotype was picked up a small number of times. The rearrangement links TRBV12-3 or TRBV12-4 to TRBJ2-7, with 9 bases aligning to TRBD1. The CDR3 is 16 residues long. Trimming removed 5 bases from V and 7 bases from J; junction bases left unmatched: 15. CDR3 residues: CASSPGYGTGRDEQYF. In nucleotides, the CDR3 is TGTGCCAGCAGTCCAGGGTACGGGACAGGGCGCGATGAGCAGTACTTC.

The V gene is TRBV10-3, the J gene TRBJ2-3, with TRBD2 identical over 7 bases. Trimming at V came to 6 bases and at J to 4 bases, leaving 7 bases not matched to a gene. From germline, CDR1 is ENHRY and CDR2 SYGVKD. The CDR3 runs 14 residues. The CDR3 sequence: CAIRGGLSADTQYF. CDR3 sequence (DNA): TGTGCCATCAGGGGGGGACTATCCGCAGATACGCAGTATTTT.

The V and J genes are TRBV3-2 and TRBJ2-5; TRBD1, the D gene given by the table, was not confirmed from the DNA. TRBV3-2 is a listed pseudogene. This CDR3 contains 15 residues. CDR3 bases: TGTGCCAGCAGCCGACCACAGGGGTATCAAGAGACCCAGTACTTC. Translating it yields CASSRPQGYQETQYF.

This clonotype came up many times. This may come from a read error, since a much larger clone is one base off. The chain combines TRBV5-6 with TRBJ2-2; 11 bases are a match to TRBD2. V gave up 4 bases and J gave up 3 bases; unmatched junction bases: 2. From germline, CDR1 is SGHDT and CDR2 YYEEEE. This CDR3 region has 15 residues. The CDR3 DNA reads as TGTGCCAGCAGCGTGGGACTAGCGGACACCGGGGAGCTGTTTTTT. Translation gives CASSVGLADTGELFF.

This clonotype was seen ten or more times. This sequence joins TRBV19 and TRBJ1-3; TRBD1 is a possible D gene (5 bases). Trimming left V 3 bases short and J 5 bases short, with 11 bases between. Germline V gene lookup returns CDR1 LNHDA and CDR2 SQIVND (reference sequence). The CDR3 sequence is 14 residues long. In nucleotides, the CDR3 is TGTGCCAGTAGTATCTTGGAGGGGCGAAACACCATATATTTT. The encoded protein is CASSILEGRNTIYF.

The sample holds many counts of this clonotype. V usage is TRBV9 and J usage is TRBJ1-1, with D hard to call. The CDR3 is 14 residues long. Germline V lookup: CDR1 SGDLS, CDR2 YYNGEE. V was pared by 0 bases and J by 4 bases, with 10 bases between. The CDR3 here is CASSVGASPTEAFF. DNA for the CDR3: TGTGCCAGCAGCGTAGGGGCTTCACCCACTGAAGCTTTCTTT. The whole variable domain, filled in from reference TRBV9 and TRBJ1-1, reads DSGVTQTPKHLITATGQRVTLRCSPRSGDLSVYWYQQSLDQGLQFLIQYYNGEERAKGNILERFSAQQFPDLHSELNLSSLELGDSALYFCASSVGASPTEAFFGQGTRLTVV.

About this clonotype itself: At one end the junction does not follow the germline gene, possibly because of a read error. Here the CDR3 reads CASSPARDRRSSYEKYF. The CDR3 DNA is TGTGCCAGCAGCCCCGCCCGGGACAGGCGATCCTCCTACGAGAAGTACTTC. The chain is built from TRBV7-9 and TRBJ2-7; the match to TRBD1 covers 8 bases. Germline V gene data show CDR1 as SEHNR and CDR2 as FQNEAQ (reference sequence). This CDR3 is 17 amino acids long.